This TCR beta chain was obtained from a study of cytomegalovirus exposure and HLA in healthy donors. General study results and limits: The study put 160 or so TCR beta chains on its list as cytomegalovirus-associated. While the bulk of TCR sequences proved rare, some public TCRs turned up in many donors. When a later analysis was performed, an Asian-associated ancestry cluster reportedly had fewer N-insertions than the roughly 700-donor mean. In a later analysis, V- and J-gene trimming of beta chains associated with a DCLRE1C missense variant, replicated independently.

The germline CDR1 and CDR2 sequences are SGHTA and FQGTGA. The CDR3 contains 15 residues. V dropped 2 bases and J dropped 0 bases, with 7 bases sitting between them. The table lists this clone with a few counts. Its antigen is as yet unknown. With 60 Vbeta and 13 Jbeta primers, the PCR was carried out. This table comes from immunoSEQ multiplex PCR, and its TCRdb copy is limited to in-frame clones, with some not included. Altogether some 110,000 clones are present, over 9.5% being singletons, with the ten largest covering around 16%. The source material was PBMCs. The TCR sequence derives from a man in his forties or fifties in good health and CMV-seropositive. The chain employs TRBV7-3 and TRBJ2-2; D is ambiguous. The CDR3 nucleotides are TGTGCCAGCAGCTTATTCGCGACGAACACCGGGGAGCTGTTTTTT. Encoded protein: CASSLFATNTGELFF.